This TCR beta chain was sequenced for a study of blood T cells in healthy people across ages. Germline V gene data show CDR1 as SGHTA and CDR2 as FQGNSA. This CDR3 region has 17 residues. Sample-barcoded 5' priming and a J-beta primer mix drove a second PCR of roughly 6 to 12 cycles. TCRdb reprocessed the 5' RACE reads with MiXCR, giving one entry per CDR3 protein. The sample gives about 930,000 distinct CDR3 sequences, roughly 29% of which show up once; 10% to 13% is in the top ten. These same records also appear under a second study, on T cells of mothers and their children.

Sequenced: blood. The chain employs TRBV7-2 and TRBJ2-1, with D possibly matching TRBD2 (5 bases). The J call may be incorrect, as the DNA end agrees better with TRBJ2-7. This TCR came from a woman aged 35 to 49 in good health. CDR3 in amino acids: CASSPGRVYLSYNEQYF. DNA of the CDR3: TGTGCCAGCAGCCCCGGGCGGGTTTACCTCTCCTACAATGAGCAGTACTTC.